This TCR beta chain comes out of a study of blood T cell repertoires in COVID-19. About the research overall: The origin of the acute and convalescent COVID-19 samples was the United States, Italy and Spain. The analysed material was cDNA or gDNA that came from T cells, B-cell-depleted T cells, or PBMCs.

Per the original methods: Researchers report that nucleated cell counts were estimated from reference gene primer amplification. TCRdb keeps only in-frame clones here, not all; method: immunoSEQ multiplex PCR. For V, J and clone size, that table is used; D and trimming come from the DNA. The sample includes about 46,000 clones, around 87% of them seen just once. Germline V gene data show CDR1 as LNHNV and CDR2 as YYDKDF (reference sequence). The CDR3 extends over 15 amino acids. The V segment lost 8 bases and the J segment 4 bases; nucleotides outside the gene matches: 11. This clonotype was sampled from a human donor in a cohort sampled during active COVID-19. The chain combines TRBV15 with TRBJ2-1, with 7 bases matching TRBD2. The specimen was peripheral blood. CDR3 region: CATDALSGVYNEQFF. For the CDR3, the DNA is TGTGCCACCGATGCTCTCAGCGGGGTGTACAATGAGCAGTTCTTC.